This T cell receptor beta chain was profiled in a study of naive and memory T cell subsets. This clonotype is medium-sized (0.01 to 0.1%). Blood and skin TCR RNA was reverse transcribed with alpha and beta constant primers. Ligated cDNA underwent four rounds of PCR with nested alpha and beta constant region primers and SP2. TCRdb processed the UMI-ligation and nested PCR reads anew with MiXCR; each CDR3 protein has one entry. The sample shows 15,000 to 20,000 distinct CDR3 sequences, roughly 9% of them seen only once. Treatment noted: skin biopsy from PPD injection site in Mantoux-positive individual. Cells were not sorted; total RNA input targeted roughly 1 to 1000 ng. The sequencing here drew on skin, taken from a tuberculin skin test site. The clonotype originates from an adult in good health.

The CDR3 sequence: CASSYTGGSSYEQYF. The CDR3 DNA follows: TGTGCCAGCAGTTACACGGGGGGCTCGTCCTACGAGCAGTACTTC. The chain has TRBV6-5 and TRBJ2-7; possibly TRBD2 for D (7 bases). This CDR3 contains 15 residues. V shed 2 bases and J shed 1 base, with 12 bases lying between them. Germline V gives CDR1 MNHEY, CDR2 SVGAGI.